The rows below give T cell receptor beta chains drawn from one sample of a study of blood T cell repertoires in COVID-19. The repertoire was sequenced with immunoSEQ multiplex PCR; TCRdb's copy has only in-frame clones and lacks some. The table records roughly 380,000 clones, around 91% of them present only once. Sample: peripheral blood. These receptors came from a woman aged 40 to 50 with COVID-19, enrolled during active disease. CDR3s include the opening cysteine and the closing phenylalanine or tryptophan. D genes are given only for firm matches. Where a row states a size, it is once, few, many or the class of an expanded clone; other rows omit it.

d_gene,v_gene,len,abundance,j_gene,CDR3nt,CDR3aa
TRBD1,TRBV4-3,14,once,TRBJ1-1,TGCGCCAGCAGCCTCAGGGGGGCGGACACTGAAGCTTTCTTT,CASSLRGADTEAFF
-,TRBV5-1,13,-,TRBJ2-5,TGCGCCAGCAGCTTTAGCCCGGCGGAGACCCAGTACTTC,CASSFSPAETQYF
-,TRBV6-5,15,-,TRBJ1-2,TGTGCCAGCAGACCCGGACAGTTCCGAAACTATGGCTACACCTTC,CASRPGQFRNYGYTF
-,TRBV6-1,14,-,TRBJ1-5,TGTGCCAGCAGTGAAGGGAGCAGCAATCAGCCCCAGCATTTT,CASSEGSSNQPQHF
-,TRBV28,15,few,TRBJ1-1,TGTGCCAGCAGCCCTAACGAGGGGAGGGGGTCTGAAGCTTTCTTT,CASSPNEGRGSEAFF
-,TRBV11-1,12,-,TRBJ1-6,TGTGCCAGCAGCTCCCAGTCGTCACCCCTCCACTTT,CASSSQSSPLHF
-,TRBV28,12,-,TRBJ1-2,TGTGCCAGCAGTACCTACCGCTATGGCTACACCTTC,CASSTYRYGYTF
-,TRBV29-1,10,-,TRBJ2-4,TGCAGCGTTTTCTCTGACATTCAGTACTTC,CSVFSDIQYF
-,TRBV30,17,-,TRBJ1-6,TGTGCCTGGAGTGTACGGGATGTCTTAGTCTCCAATTCACCCCTCCACTTT,CAWSVRDVLVSNSPLHF
-,TRBV4-1,15,-,TRBJ1-5,TGCGCCAGCAGCCAAGCTCGACAAAGCAATCAGCCCCAGCATTTT,CASSQARQSNQPQHF
-,TRBV29-1,12,-,TRBJ2-5,TGCAGCGTTTCAGGGCCCGAGGAGACCCAGTACTTC,CSVSGPEETQYF
-,TRBV28,16,-,TRBJ2-1,TGTGCCAGCAGCCCCTCCGCGGGCTACCAGGACGATGAGCAGTTCTTC,CASSPSAGYQDDEQFF
TRBD2,TRBV28,16,-,TRBJ2-7,TGTGCCAGCAGTCGCCCGGGAAGCGGGAGGTTATACGAGCAGTACTTC,CASSRPGSGRLYEQYF
TRBD1,TRBV24-1,15,-,TRBJ2-1,TGTGCCACCAGTGATCACCAGGGGGCAAGCAATGAGCAGTTCTTC,CATSDHQGASNEQFF
-,TRBV3-1/TRBV3-2,13,once,TRBJ2-2,TGTGCCAGCAGCCCCCAAATGAGTGGGGAGCTGTTTTTT,CASSPQMSGELFF
-,TRBV6-2/TRBV6-3,13,-,TRBJ1-1,TGTGCCAGCAGTTTCGAGGTGAACACTGAAGCTTTCTTT,CASSFEVNTEAFF
-,TRBV28,12,-,TRBJ1-4,TGTGCCAGCAGTTTGACAGAGGAAAAACTGTTTTTT,CASSLTEEKLFF
-,TRBV19,17,-,TRBJ1-5,TGTGCCAGTAGTACTTCTGCAGGCGAGTATAGCAATCAGCCCCAGCATTTT,CASSTSAGEYSNQPQHF
TRBD1,TRBV18,16,-,TRBJ2-2,TGTGCCAGCTCACCCTTTACAGGGGGAGGTGCCGGGGAGCTGTTTTTT,CASSPFTGGGAGELFF
TRBD1,TRBV2,14,-,TRBJ1-5,TGTGCCAGCGAATACACAGGGGGCGATCAGCCCCAGCATTTT,CASEYTGGDQPQHF
TRBD1,TRBV9,14,-,TRBJ2-7,TGTGCCAGCAGCCTGACGGGACAGGGGGGCGAGCAGTACTTC,CASSLTGQGGEQYF
-,TRBV5-1,15,-,TRBJ1-4,TGCGCCAGCAGCTTCGAAGGGGCAGGGTTTGAAAAACTGTTTTTT,CASSFEGAGFEKLFF
-,TRBV29-1,15,-,TRBJ1-1,TGCAGCGTTCACCACCTGACAGTTCTGAACACTGAAGCTTTCTTT,CSVHHLTVLNTEAFF
TRBD1,TRBV27,16,once,TRBJ1-1,TGTGCCAGCAGTCCGACCCGACAGGGTATGAACACTGAAGCTTTCTTT,CASSPTRQGMNTEAFF
TRBD1,TRBV6-5,15,-,TRBJ1-2,TGTGCCAGCAGTTACGGCGGACAGGGCCTTTATGGCTACACCTTC,CASSYGGQGLYGYTF
TRBD1,TRBV5-1,15,-,TRBJ1-1,TGCGCCAGCAGCTTCGGGACAGGGATAAACACTGAAGCTTTCTTT,CASSFGTGINTEAFF
-,TRBV5-1,13,-,TRBJ1-5,TGCGCCAGCAGCTTGTCCGTAAATCAGCCCCAGCATTTT,CASSLSVNQPQHF
TRBD1,TRBV27,16,-,TRBJ1-5,TGTGCCAGCAGTTTAAGTACAGGGGGAAGCAATCAGCCCCAGCATTTT,CASSLSTGGSNQPQHF
-,TRBV5-1,16,-,TRBJ2-2,TGCGCCAGCAGCTTACTGGAGGGAGGAGATACCGGGGAGCTGTTTTTT,CASSLLEGGDTGELFF
-,TRBV15,18,-,TRBJ2-6,TGTGCCACCAGCAGCCCCACGACAGCAAGCTCTGGGGCCAACGTCCTGACTTTC,CATSSPTTASSGANVLTF
-,TRBV7-2,16,few,TRBJ2-7,TGTGCCAGCAGCGCAGGACAGCTTCAATTTTCCTACGAGCAGTACTTC,CASSAGQLQFSYEQYF
TRBD1,TRBV28,16,-,TRBJ2-7,TGTGCCAGCAGTCCCGGGACAGACTACGACTCCTACGAGCAGTACTTC,CASSPGTDYDSYEQYF
TRBD2,TRBV2,14,-,TRBJ2-1,TGTGCCAGCAGCCAAACTAGCGCCTACAATGAGCAGTTCTTC,CASSQTSAYNEQFF
-,TRBV28,12,-,TRBJ1-1,TGTGCCAGCAGTTTAGAGTACACTGAAGCTTTCTTT,CASSLEYTEAFF
-,TRBV5-1,16,-,TRBJ1-6,TGCGCCAGCAGCCTTACCCCGACAGGAGCGGATTCACCCCTCCACTTT,CASSLTPTGADSPLHF